Given below is one T cell receptor (beta chain) in context. Its antigen specificity is not known. No quality values exist for individual bases; no much larger clone is one base distant. Peripheral blood CD8+ and CD4+ T cells from healthy donors, Susac syndrome patients and multiple sclerosis patients were profiled by high-throughput TCR beta sequencing. The multiple sclerosis controls were treatment-naive patients whose relapsing-remitting disease, either stable or active, fulfilled the revised McDonald criteria. Bulk CD8+ and CD4+ T cells were purified by magnetic negative isolation, whereas CD8+ TEMRA cells were enriched by FACS. Blood was collected in EDTA tubes and processed within 24 hours, with PBMCs isolated through density gradient centrifugation. PBMCs intended for TCR sequencing were cryopreserved in liquid nitrogen and were subsequently thawed in a 37 degrees C water bath. The sorted or isolated CD4+, CD8+ and CD8+ TEMRA cells had a purity of 90% or higher.

This sample was included in a study of CD8 T cells in Susac syndrome (dated by TCRdb to the late 2010s). About the full investigation: The study used repertoire sequencing to test whether antigen drove CD8+ T cell activation and differentiation in Susac syndrome. The clonality of the CD8+ T cell repertoire was compared across approximately 12 healthy donors, about 14 Susac syndrome patients and about 16 multiple sclerosis patients.

V loses 10 bases of germline sequence and J loses 5 bases, and the interval between the two ends is 14 bases. The CDR3 spans 12 residues, from the cysteine through the phenylalanine. Of all the DNA, just the CDR3 is kept, 36 bases in frame from base 1. In the germline V gene (reference sequence), CDR1 corresponds to LNHDA and CDR2 to SQIVND. RNA was extracted with the RNeasy kit and roughly 0.45 to 1 ug was reverse transcribed using random hexamers. TCR beta CDR3 regions were amplified with the immunoSEQ multiplex PCR assay covering 54 Vbeta and 13 Jbeta segments. PCR amplification bias was corrected by using a synthetic template baseline for primer optimization and computational correction. The authors' pipeline ran thus. Reads were assigned to V, D and J genes according to IMGT and analyzed in immunoSEQ Analyzer, with only productive sequences retained. Clonality was calculated as one minus the Shannon entropy normalized by log2 of the number of productive unique sequences. Public and private clones were assessed among the 100 most prevalent clones of each patient and control. Clones were defined as Susac-specific if absent from the healthy and MS cohorts, from 1052 published viral clones and from other ImmuneACCESS disease sequences. TCRdb handled the public reads itself, with Q25 trimming in fastp and clone calling in MiXCR, and kept productive beta chains. Duplicate CDR3 protein sequences are folded into a single record with the most common DNA and genes. Here the V and J calls rest on TCRdb's processing, not on the authors' analysis. In all, the sample holds almost 450,000 distinct CDR3 sequences, and more than 70% of those were seen once. About 0.12% of the sample is taken by the ten largest.

General study outcomes and caveats: The study acknowledged that relatively few individuals were included in the TCR sequencing and HLA analysis.

The sample was CD8+ T cells from PBMCs. The chain employs TRBV19 and TRBJ1-2, with the D gene too uncertain to name. This receptor was obtained from a human donor with multiple sclerosis. The DNA reads TGTGCCACCTACACGCCGGGGTATGGCTACACCTTC. This is translated as CATYTPGYGYTF.